The clone carrying this T cell receptor beta chain was seen just once. Its antigen remains unidentified. PCR was performed using 60 Vbeta and 13 Jbeta primers. Assay: immunoSEQ multiplex PCR; the TCRdb copy retains only in-frame clones and omits some. This table has around 160,000 clones, 65% to 85% appearing once. The sample belongs to a study of cytomegalovirus exposure and HLA in healthy donors. Whole-study results and caveats: Cytomegalovirus status was reportedly diagnosed by the classifier with high sensitivity and specificity. V- and J-gene trimming of TCR beta was linked (in a later analysis) to a missense DCLRE1C variant.

V trimming: 0 bases; J trimming: 3 bases; junction bases outside the gene matches: 8. This CDR3 is built from 16 residues. Germline V gene sequence: CDR1 LGHNA, CDR2 YNFKEQ. Though nominally healthy at sampling, donors likely had unrecorded immune exposures. The sample was PBMCs. This TCR was recovered from a woman between 40 and 55 years old in good health and CMV-seropositive. The chain employs TRBV4-2 and TRBJ2-7; 7 bases map to TRBD1. The CDR3 spells CASSQDRGQSLYEQYF. The CDR3 DNA is TGTGCCAGCAGCCAAGATCGGGGACAGAGTCTCTACGAGCAGTACTTC.